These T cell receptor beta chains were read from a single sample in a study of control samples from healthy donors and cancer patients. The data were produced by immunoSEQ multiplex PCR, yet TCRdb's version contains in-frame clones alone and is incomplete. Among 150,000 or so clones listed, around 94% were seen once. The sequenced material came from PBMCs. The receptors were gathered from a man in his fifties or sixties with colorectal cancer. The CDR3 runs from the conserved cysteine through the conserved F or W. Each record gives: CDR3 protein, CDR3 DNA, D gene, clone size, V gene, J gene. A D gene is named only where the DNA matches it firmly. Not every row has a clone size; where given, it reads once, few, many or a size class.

CASGSRVEEQYF,TGTGCCAGCGGATCACGGGTGGAAGAGCAGTACTTC,-,-,TRBV12-3/TRBV12-4,TRBJ2-7
CASSRASTDTQYF,TGTGCCAGCAGCCGAGCGAGCACAGATACGCAGTATTTT,-,-,TRBV3-1/TRBV3-2,TRBJ2-3
CASSQRDSNTEAFF,TGTGCCAGCAGCCAAAGGGACAGTAACACTGAAGCTTTCTTT,TRBD1,-,TRBV3-1/TRBV3-2,TRBJ1-1
CASSELSGRGPSWEQYF,TGTGCCAGCAGTGAATTGTCAGGCAGGGGACCCTCCTGGGAGCAGTACTTC,-,-,TRBV6-1,TRBJ2-7
CASSFGTSGSTDTQYF,TGTGCCAGCAGCTTCGGGACTAGCGGAAGCACAGATACGCAGTATTTT,TRBD2,-,TRBV5-4,TRBJ2-3
CAIRGGVGDRGTEAFF,TGTGCCATCAGAGGGGGGGTAGGAGACAGGGGCACTGAAGCTTTCTTT,TRBD1,-,TRBV10-3,TRBJ1-1
CATMDTANYGYTF,TGTGCCACCATGGACACAGCTAACTATGGCTACACCTTC,-,-,TRBV6-5,TRBJ1-2
CSASGRQTQGYEQFF,TGCAGTGCTAGTGGGCGGCAGACACAGGGGTACGAGCAGTTCTTC,TRBD1,-,TRBV20-1,TRBJ2-1
CASSYSTGLAGNTIYF,TGTGCCAGCAGTTACTCGACAGGGTTAGCTGGAAACACCATATATTTT,TRBD1,-,TRBV6-5,TRBJ1-3
CASNDGGSDTQYF,TGCGCCAGCAACGACGGGGGGTCAGATACGCAGTATTTT,TRBD2,-,TRBV10-1,TRBJ2-3
CASSFFRDRDNSPLHF,TGTGCCAGCAGTTTCTTCCGAGACAGGGATAATTCACCCCTCCACTTT,TRBD1,-,TRBV28,TRBJ1-6
CASSVRSGIGTGELFF,TGTGCCAGCAGCGTAAGGTCAGGGATTGGCACCGGGGAGCTGTTTTTT,-,-,TRBV9,TRBJ2-2
CASSWGDAYGYTF,TGTGCCAGCAGTTGGGGCGATGCCTATGGCTACACCTTC,-,-,TRBV6-2/TRBV6-3,TRBJ1-2
CASSPGTVETQYF,TGTGCCAGCAGTCCAGGGACCGTGGAGACCCAGTACTTC,-,-,TRBV12-3/TRBV12-4,TRBJ2-5
CASSQEVGGSGVYGYTF,TGTGCCAGCAGCCAAGAGGTTGGAGGGTCTGGGGTTTATGGCTACACCTTC,-,-,TRBV4-2,TRBJ1-2
CASTPTGSYSPLHF,TGTGCCAGCACCCCGACAGGGTCCTATTCACCCCTCCACTTT,TRBD1,-,TRBV27,TRBJ1-6
CATGGGLNEQFF,TGTGCCACCGGGGGGGGATTGAATGAGCAGTTCTTC,TRBD2,-,TRBV12-3/TRBV12-4,TRBJ2-1
CAWTKRTGNSAEAFF,TGTGCCTGGACCAAAAGGACAGGGAATAGCGCTGAAGCTTTCTTT,TRBD1,few,TRBV30,TRBJ1-1
CASSFPGGSGFTDTQYF,TGTGCCAGCAGTTTCCCGGGGGGTAGCGGCTTCACAGATACGCAGTATTTT,TRBD2,-,TRBV28,TRBJ2-3
CASSEGSRGPQETQYF,TGTGCCAGCAGCGAAGGGAGTCGCGGGCCCCAAGAGACCCAGTACTTC,-,-,TRBV11-2,TRBJ2-5
CASSVDINLYEQYF,TGTGCCAGCAGCGTAGATATTAATCTCTACGAGCAGTACTTC,-,-,TRBV9,TRBJ2-7
CASSRDRMNTEAFF,TGTGCCAGCAGCAGAGACAGGATGAACACTGAAGCTTTCTTT,-,-,TRBV6-5,TRBJ1-1
CASTLAEETQYF,TGTGCCAGCACGCTAGCGGAAGAGACCCAGTACTTC,TRBD2,-,TRBV2,TRBJ2-5
CASSPGLAGGTDTQYF,TGTGCCAGCAGTCCGGGACTAGCGGGGGGCACAGATACGCAGTATTTT,TRBD2,-,TRBV2,TRBJ2-3
CASSLEEGAKGNSPLHF,TGCGCCAGCAGCTTGGAGGAGGGGGCAAAGGGTAATTCACCCCTCCACTTT,TRBD1,-,TRBV5-1,TRBJ1-6
CASTRGTEQFF,TGTGCCAGCACCCGAGGGACAGAGCAGTTCTTC,-,-,TRBV6-6,TRBJ2-1
CASSESGTNYGYTF,TGTGCCAGCAGTGAATCGGGGACTAACTATGGCTACACCTTC,-,-,TRBV25-1,TRBJ1-2
CAWTQASGNTIYF,TGTGCCTGGACCCAGGCGAGCGGAAACACCATATATTTT,-,-,TRBV30,TRBJ1-3
CATSGPSANYGYTF,TGTGCCACCAGTGGTCCTTCTGCTAACTATGGCTACACCTTC,-,-,TRBV24-1,TRBJ1-2
CSAREQKYF,TGCAGTGCTAGAGAGCAGAAGTACTTC,-,-,TRBV20-1,TRBJ2-7
CASSRQSGVAYEQYF,TGTGCCAGCAGCCGCCAGTCAGGGGTGGCCTACGAGCAGTACTTC,-,-,TRBV7-2,TRBJ2-7
CASREDGQETQYF,TGTGCCAGCAGAGAAGACGGTCAAGAGACCCAGTACTTC,-,-,TRBV7-9,TRBJ2-5
CASSIATGPTEAFF,TGTGCCAGTAGTATAGCAACAGGGCCCACTGAAGCTTTCTTT,-,-,TRBV19,TRBJ1-1
CASSYSEALSNQPQHF,TGTGCCAGCAGTTACTCAGAGGCACTTAGCAATCAGCCCCAGCATTTT,-,-,TRBV6-6,TRBJ1-5
CASSWGGGLQETQYF,TGTGCCAGCAGCTGGGGCGGGGGCCTCCAAGAGACCCAGTACTTC,-,-,TRBV7-2,TRBJ2-5
CASTPGGLQGIFDGYTF,TGTGCCAGTACCCCAGGAGGTCTACAGGGGATATTCGATGGCTACACCTTC,TRBD1,-,TRBV19,TRBJ1-2
CASSIGTGKPRNTIYF,TGTGCCAGTAGTATCGGGACGGGAAAGCCGAGAAACACCATATATTTT,-,once,TRBV19,TRBJ1-3
CASSLGQAYSGNTIYF,TGTGCCAGCAGCTTAGGCCAGGCCTACTCTGGAAACACCATATATTTT,-,-,TRBV7-9,TRBJ1-3
CASSLSGQGDEAFF,TGTGCCAGCAGTTTGTCAGGTCAGGGGGATGAAGCTTTCTTT,TRBD1,-,TRBV27,TRBJ1-1
CASSRDGFYGYTF,TGTGCCAGCAGCAGGGACGGATTCTATGGCTACACCTTC,-,-,TRBV11-2,TRBJ1-2
CASSWGQNSPLHF,TGTGCCAGCAGTTGGGGACAGAATTCACCCCTCCACTTT,TRBD1,-,TRBV6-6,TRBJ1-6